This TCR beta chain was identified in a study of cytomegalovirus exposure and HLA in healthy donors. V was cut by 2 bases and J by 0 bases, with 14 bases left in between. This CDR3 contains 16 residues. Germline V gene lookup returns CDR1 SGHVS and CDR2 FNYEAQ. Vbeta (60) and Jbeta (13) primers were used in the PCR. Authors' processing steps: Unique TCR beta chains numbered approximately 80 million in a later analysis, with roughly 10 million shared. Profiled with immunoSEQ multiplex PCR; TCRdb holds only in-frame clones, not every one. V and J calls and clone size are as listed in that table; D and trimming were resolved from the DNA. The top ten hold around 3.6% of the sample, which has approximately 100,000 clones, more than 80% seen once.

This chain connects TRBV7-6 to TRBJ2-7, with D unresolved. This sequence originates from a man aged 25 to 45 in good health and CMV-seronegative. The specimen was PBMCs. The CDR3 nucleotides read TGTGCCAGCAGCTTATTAACCAGGCCCGCCTCCTACGAGCAGTACTTC. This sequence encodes CASSLLTRPASYEQYF.